The entry that follows covers one T cell receptor beta chain sequence. Its antigen is undetermined. The sample originates from a study of OX40 agonist ivuxolimab in advanced cancers. Study observations and caveats: Clonal expansion was among the lowest in partial responders at 0.1-3.0 mg/kg, especially CD8+.

This table comes from immunoSEQ multiplex PCR, and its TCRdb copy is limited to in-frame clones, with some not included. The sample contains about 73,000 clones, 75% to 90% of which appear only once. J was trimmed by 1 base and V by 4 bases; bases with no gene match: 2. The CDR3 consists of 14 residues. CDR1 and CDR2 from the germline V gene are LNHDA and SQIVND (reference sequence). The V gene is TRBV19, the J gene TRBJ1-2, with 8 bases that match TRBD1. The input for sequencing was CD4+ or CD8+ T cells sorted from blood, taken in a trial of the OX40 agonist ivuxolimab. The origin of this receptor is an adult with an advanced solid tumor such as melanoma, head and neck, liver or kidney cancer. The CDR3 sequence is CASSTTGVNYGYTF. DNA for the CDR3: TGTGCCAGTAGTACGACAGGGGTTAACTATGGCTACACCTTC.